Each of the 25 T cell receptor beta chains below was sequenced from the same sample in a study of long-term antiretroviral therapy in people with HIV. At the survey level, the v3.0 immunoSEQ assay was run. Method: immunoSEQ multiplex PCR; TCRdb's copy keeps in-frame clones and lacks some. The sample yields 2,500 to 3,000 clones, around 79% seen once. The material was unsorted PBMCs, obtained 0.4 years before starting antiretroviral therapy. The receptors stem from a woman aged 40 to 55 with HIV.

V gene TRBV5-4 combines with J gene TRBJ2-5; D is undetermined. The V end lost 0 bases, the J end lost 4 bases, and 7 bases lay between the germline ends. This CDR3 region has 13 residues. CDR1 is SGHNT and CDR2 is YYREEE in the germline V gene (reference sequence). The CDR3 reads CASSLEEGETQYF. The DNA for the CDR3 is TGTGCCAGCAGCTTGGAGGAAGGAGAGACCCAGTACTTC.

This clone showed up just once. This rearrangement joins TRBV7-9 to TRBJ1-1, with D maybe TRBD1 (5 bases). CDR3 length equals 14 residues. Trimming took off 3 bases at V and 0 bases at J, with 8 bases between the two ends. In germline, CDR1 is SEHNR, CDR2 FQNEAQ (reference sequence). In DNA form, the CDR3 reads TGTGCCAGCAGCTTTGGGGCATTGAACACTGAAGCTTTCTTT. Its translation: CASSFGALNTEAFF.

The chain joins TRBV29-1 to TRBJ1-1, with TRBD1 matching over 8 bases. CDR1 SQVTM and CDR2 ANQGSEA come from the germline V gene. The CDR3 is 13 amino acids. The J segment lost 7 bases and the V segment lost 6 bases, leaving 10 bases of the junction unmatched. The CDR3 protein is CSVAGGQGGEAFF. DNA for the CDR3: TGCAGCGTCGCCGGCGGACAGGGTGGTGAAGCTTTCTTT. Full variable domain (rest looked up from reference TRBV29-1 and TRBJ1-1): SAVISQKPSRDICQRGTSLTIQCQVDSQVTMMFWYRQQPGQSLTLIATANQGSEATYESGFVIDKFPISRPNLTFSTLTVSNMSPEDSSIYLCSVAGGQGGEAFFGQGTRLTVV.

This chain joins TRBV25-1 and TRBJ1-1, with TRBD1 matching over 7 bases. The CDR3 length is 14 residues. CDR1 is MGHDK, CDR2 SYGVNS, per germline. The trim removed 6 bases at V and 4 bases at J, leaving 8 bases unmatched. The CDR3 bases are TGTGCCAGCAGCGGAGGGACAGCTATCACTGAAGCTTTCTTT. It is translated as CASSGGTAITEAFF.

The DNA of the CDR3 is TGTGCCAGCAGTGATTCAGGTGGGACAGCGAGCCTACAGTTCTTC. It is translated as CASSDSGGTASLQFF. The chain couples TRBV2 to TRBJ2-1, with TRBD1 identical over 7 bases. V gave up 3 bases and J gave up 13 bases; unmatched junction bases: 15. Germline V lookup: CDR1 SNHLY, CDR2 FYNNEI. The CDR3 loop spans 15 amino acids.

This CDR3 is CAISEGGPYEQYF. The CDR3 DNA reads as TGTGCCATCAGTGAGGGGGGGCCCTACGAGCAGTACTTC. The V and J genes are TRBV10-3 and TRBJ2-7; D may correspond to TRBD1 or TRBD2 (6 bases each). V shed 2 bases and J shed 2 bases, with 7 bases lying between them. Germline V gives CDR1 ENHRY, CDR2 SYGVKD. The CDR3 runs to 13 residues.

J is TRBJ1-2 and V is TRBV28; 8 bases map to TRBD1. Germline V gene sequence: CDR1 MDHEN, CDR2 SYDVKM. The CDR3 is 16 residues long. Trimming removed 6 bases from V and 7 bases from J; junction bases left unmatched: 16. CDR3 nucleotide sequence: TGTGCCAGCAGGGACAGGGCGGGGGGCGCGGGGTTTGGCTACACCTTC. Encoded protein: CASRDRAGGAGFGYTF.

The CDR3 is CASTREPNQPQHF. DNA of the CDR3: TGTGCCTCTACGAGGGAACCCAATCAGCCCCAGCATTTT. The chain carries TRBV6-6 and TRBJ1-5; no definite D call. The V end lost 11 bases, the J end lost 3 bases, and 14 bases lay between the germline ends. Per germline, CDR1 MNHNY and CDR2 SVGAGI (reference sequence). This CDR3 has 13 amino acids.

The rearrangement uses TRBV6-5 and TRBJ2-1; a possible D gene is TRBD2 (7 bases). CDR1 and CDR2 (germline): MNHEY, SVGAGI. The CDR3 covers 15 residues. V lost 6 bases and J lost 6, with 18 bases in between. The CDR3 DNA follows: TGTGCCAGCAGGGAGGGGGGAGGGCCCTCCAATGAGCAGTTCTTC. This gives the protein CASREGGGPSNEQFF.

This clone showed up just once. In DNA form, the CDR3 reads TGTGCCAGCAGCTATCCGCTATCCCCGGGGAAAGATACGCAGTATTTT. Translated, it gives CASSYPLSPGKDTQYF. The V and J genes are TRBV11-2 and TRBJ2-3; tentatively, D is TRBD2 (5 bases). CDR1 and CDR2 (germline): SGHAT, FQNNGV. This CDR3 has 16 residues. V was pared by 4 bases and J by 5 bases, with 19 bases between.

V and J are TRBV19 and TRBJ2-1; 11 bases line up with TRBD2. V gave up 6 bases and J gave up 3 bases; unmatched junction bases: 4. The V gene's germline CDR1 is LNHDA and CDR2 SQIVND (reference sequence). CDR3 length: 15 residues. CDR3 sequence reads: CASRPGLADYNEQFF. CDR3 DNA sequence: TGTGCCAGTAGACCGGGACTAGCGGACTACAATGAGCAGTTCTTC.

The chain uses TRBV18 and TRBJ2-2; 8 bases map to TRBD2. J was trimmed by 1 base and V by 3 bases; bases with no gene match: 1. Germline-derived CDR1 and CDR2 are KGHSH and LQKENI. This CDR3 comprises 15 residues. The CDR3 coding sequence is TGTGCCAGCTCACCGGGACTAGGGAACACCGGGGAGCTGTTTTTT. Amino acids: CASSPGLGNTGELFF.

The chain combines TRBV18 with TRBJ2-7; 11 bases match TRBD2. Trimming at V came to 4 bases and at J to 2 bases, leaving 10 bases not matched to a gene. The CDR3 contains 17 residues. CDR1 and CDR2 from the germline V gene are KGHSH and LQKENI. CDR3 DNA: TGTGCCAGCTCACTCAATTTAGCGGGAGGGCTCACCTACGAGCAGTACTTC. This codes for CASSLNLAGGLTYEQYF. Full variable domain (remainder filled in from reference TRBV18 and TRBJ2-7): NAGVMQNPRHLVRRRGQEARLRCSPMKGHSHVYWYRQLPEEGLKFMVYLQKENIIDESGMPKERFSAEFPKEGPSILRIQQVVRGDSAAYFCASSLNLAGGLTYEQYFGPGTRLTVT.

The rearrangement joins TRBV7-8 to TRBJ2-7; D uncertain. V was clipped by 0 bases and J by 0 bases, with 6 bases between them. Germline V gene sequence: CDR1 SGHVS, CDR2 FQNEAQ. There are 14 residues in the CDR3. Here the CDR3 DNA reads TGTGCCAGCAGCTTAGCGCCCAGCTCCTACGAGCAGTACTTC. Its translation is CASSLAPSSYEQYF.

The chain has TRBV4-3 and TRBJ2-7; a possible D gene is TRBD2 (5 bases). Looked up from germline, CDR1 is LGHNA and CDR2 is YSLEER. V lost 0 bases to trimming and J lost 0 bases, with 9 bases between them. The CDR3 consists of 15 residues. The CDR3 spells CASSQDHGGSYEQYF. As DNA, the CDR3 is TGCGCCAGCAGCCAAGACCACGGAGGCTCCTACGAGCAGTACTTC.

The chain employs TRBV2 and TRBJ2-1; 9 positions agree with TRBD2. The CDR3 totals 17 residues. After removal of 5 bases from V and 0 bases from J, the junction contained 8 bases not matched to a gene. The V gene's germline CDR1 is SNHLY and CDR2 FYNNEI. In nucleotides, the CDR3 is TGTGCCAGCAGTAGACTTCTAGCGGGGCACTCCTACAATGAGCAGTTCTTC. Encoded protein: CASSRLLAGHSYNEQFF.

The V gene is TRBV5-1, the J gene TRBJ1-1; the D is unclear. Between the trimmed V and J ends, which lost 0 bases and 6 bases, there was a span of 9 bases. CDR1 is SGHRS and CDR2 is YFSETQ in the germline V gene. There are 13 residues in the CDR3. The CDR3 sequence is CASSLADTSEAFF. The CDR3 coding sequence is TGCGCCAGCAGCTTGGCCGACACCTCTGAAGCTTTCTTT.

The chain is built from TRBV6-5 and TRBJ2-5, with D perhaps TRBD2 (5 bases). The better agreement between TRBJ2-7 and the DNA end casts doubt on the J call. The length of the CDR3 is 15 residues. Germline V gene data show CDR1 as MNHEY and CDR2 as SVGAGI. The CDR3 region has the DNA TGTGCCAGCACCCTCTTTCTGGGAGAATCCTACGAGCAGTACTTC. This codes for CASTLFLGESYEQYF.

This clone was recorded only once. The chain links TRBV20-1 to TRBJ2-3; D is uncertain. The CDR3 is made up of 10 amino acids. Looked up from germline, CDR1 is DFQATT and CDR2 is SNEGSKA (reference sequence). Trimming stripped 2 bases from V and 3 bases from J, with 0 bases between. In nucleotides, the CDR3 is TGCAGTGCTAGAACAGATACGCAGTATTTT. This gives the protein CSARTDTQYF.

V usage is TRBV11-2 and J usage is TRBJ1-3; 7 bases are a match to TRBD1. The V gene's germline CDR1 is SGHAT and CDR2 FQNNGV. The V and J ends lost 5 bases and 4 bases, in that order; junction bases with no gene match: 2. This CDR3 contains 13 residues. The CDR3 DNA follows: TGTGCCAGCAGCGGACAGGCAGGAAACACCATATATTTT. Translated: CASSGQAGNTIYF.

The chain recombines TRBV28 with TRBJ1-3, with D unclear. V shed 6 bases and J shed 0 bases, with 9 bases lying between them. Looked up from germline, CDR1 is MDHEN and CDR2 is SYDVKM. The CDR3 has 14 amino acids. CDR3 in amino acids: CASSSYTSGNTIYF. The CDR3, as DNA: TGTGCCAGCAGCTCTTATACCTCTGGAAACACCATATATTTT. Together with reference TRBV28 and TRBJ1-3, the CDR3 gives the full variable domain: DVKVTQSSRYLVKRTGEKVFLECVQDMDHENMFWYRQDPGLGLRLIYFSYDVKMKEKGDIPEGYSVSREKKERFSLILESASTNQTSMYLCASSSYTSGNTIYFGEGSWLTVV.

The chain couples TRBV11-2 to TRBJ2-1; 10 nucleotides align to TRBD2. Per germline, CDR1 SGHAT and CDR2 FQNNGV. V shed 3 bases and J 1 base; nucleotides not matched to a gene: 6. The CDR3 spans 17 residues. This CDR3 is CASSFLWTSGSYNEQFF. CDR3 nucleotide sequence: TGTGCCAGCAGCTTCCTTTGGACTAGCGGTTCCTACAATGAGCAGTTCTTC. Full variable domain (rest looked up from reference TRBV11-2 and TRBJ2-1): EAGVAQSPRYKIIEKRQSVAFWCNPISGHATLYWYQQILGQGPKLLIQFQNNGVVDDSQLPKDRFSAERLKGVDSTLKIQPAKLEDSAVYLCASSFLWTSGSYNEQFFGPGTRLTVL.

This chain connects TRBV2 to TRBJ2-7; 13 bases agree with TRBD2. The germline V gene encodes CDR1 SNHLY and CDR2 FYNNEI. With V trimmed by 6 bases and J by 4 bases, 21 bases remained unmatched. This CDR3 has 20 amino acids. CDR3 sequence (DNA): TGTGCCAGCAGAGAGGACAGAGGTAGGACTAGCGGGAGATTCGGGTACGAGCAGTACTTC. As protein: CASREDRGRTSGRFGYEQYF. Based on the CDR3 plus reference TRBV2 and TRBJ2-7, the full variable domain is EPEVTQTPSHQVTQMGQEVILRCVPISNHLYFYWYRQILGQKVEFLVSFYNNEISEKSEIFDDQFSVERPDGSNFTLKIRSTKLEDSAMYFCASREDRGRTSGRFGYEQYFGPGTRLTVT.

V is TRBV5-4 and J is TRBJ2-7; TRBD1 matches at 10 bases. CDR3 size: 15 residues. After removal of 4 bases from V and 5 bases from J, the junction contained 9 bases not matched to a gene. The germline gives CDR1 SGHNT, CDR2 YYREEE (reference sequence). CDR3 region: CASSPRPGQGDEQYF. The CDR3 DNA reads TGTGCCAGCAGCCCTCGCCCCGGACAGGGGGACGAGCAGTACTTC.

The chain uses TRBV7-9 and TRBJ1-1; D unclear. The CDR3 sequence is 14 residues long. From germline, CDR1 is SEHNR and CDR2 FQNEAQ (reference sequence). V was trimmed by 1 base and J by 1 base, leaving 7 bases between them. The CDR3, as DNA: TGTGCCAGCAGCTTAGGGGCAGAGAACACTGAAGCTTTCTTT. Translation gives CASSLGAENTEAFF.